These 3 T cell receptor beta chains originate from one sample sequenced in a study of T-cell memory formation after mild COVID-19. Via MiXCR, TCRdb re-called the 5' RACE reads, giving one row per CDR3 protein. Of fewer than 400,000 distinct CDR3 sequences in the sample, about 15% are singletons; the top ten hold around a fifth. Specimen: PBMCs or a T cell subset sorted from them (not recorded which). Receptors were obtained from a man younger than 35 who had mild COVID-19 (a few samples of this study predate the infection). Cell type and time point are not known.

This clonotype was found many times. The chain couples TRBV7-2 to TRBJ2-7; the match to TRBD1 covers 9 bases. CDR1 is SGHTA and CDR2 is FQGNSA in the germline V gene. The CDR3 runs to 15 residues. The trim removed 4 bases at V and 4 bases at J, leaving 8 bases unmatched. CDR3 DNA: TGTGCCAGCAGCTGGTCCGGGACAGGGTCATACGAGCAGTACTTC. It yields the protein CASSWSGTGSYEQYF. Variable domain in full (rest from reference TRBV7-2 and TRBJ2-7): GAGVSQSPSNKVTEKGKDVELRCDPISGHTALYWYRQSLGQGLEFLIYFQGNSAPDKSGLPSDRFSAERTGGSVSTLTIQRTQQEDSAVYLCASSWSGTGSYEQYFGPGTRLTVT.

This chain links TRBV7-2 with TRBJ2-1; 9 positions agree with TRBD2. The V and J ends lost 1 base and 7 bases, in that order; junction bases with no gene match: 5. Germline V gene data show CDR1 as SGHTA and CDR2 as FQGNSA. CDR3 size: 15 residues. In DNA form, the CDR3 reads TGTGCCAGCAGCTTAGATCTAGCGGGGTGGAATGAGCAGTTCTTC. Its protein product is CASSLDLAGWNEQFF.

The chain has TRBV10-3 and TRBJ1-2; 7 positions match TRBD1. CDR1 ENHRY and CDR2 SYGVKD come from the germline V gene. CDR3 size: 13 residues. The J segment lost 6 bases and the V segment lost 5 bases, leaving 6 bases of the junction unmatched. Written as DNA, the CDR3 is TGTGCCATCAGTCCTCAACAGGGGAATGGCTACACCTTC. It specifies CAISPQQGNGYTF.